The clone carrying this TCR beta chain is a singleton in its sample. Original data processing: Estimated nucleated cell counts came from reference gene primer amplification. Here immunoSEQ multiplex PCR was the method, and the copy in TCRdb shows in-frame clones only, minus some. V, J and clone size reflect that table, while D and trimming were determined from the DNA. This sample has approximately 130,000 clones, with around 76% found just once. The record originates from a study of blood T cell repertoires in COVID-19. Overall study context: Acute and convalescent COVID-19 samples came from the United States, Italy and Spain. Sources were T cells, B-cell-depleted T cells, or PBMCs; the material itself was cDNA or gDNA.

The CDR3 is made up of 13 amino acids. Germline V lookup: CDR1 SGHAT, CDR2 FQNNGV. The germline V and J ends were trimmed by 1 base and 4 bases, with 7 bases remaining between them. The sample comprised peripheral blood. The TCR was taken from a human donor in a cohort sampled during active COVID-19. The rearrangement links TRBV11-2 to TRBJ2-5; D is ambiguous. In DNA form, the CDR3 reads TGTGCCAGCAGCTTAGTACTCCGAGAGACCCAGTACTTC. Translation: CASSLVLRETQYF.